This T cell receptor (beta chain) originates from a study of T-cell memory formation after mild COVID-19. The CDR3 consists of 15 residues. Trimming stripped 4 bases from V and 6 bases from J, with 14 bases between. Germline V gene sequence: CDR1 SGHRS, CDR2 YFSETQ. TCRdb independently ran MiXCR on the 5' RACE reads; one entry per CDR3 protein. The repertoire consists of fewer than 700,000 distinct CDR3 sequences, with roughly a fifth occurring once and the leading ten covering approximately 8.4%. The chain has TRBV5-1 and TRBJ1-6; D not resolved. The receptor was isolated from an adult woman who had mild COVID-19 (a few samples of this study predate the infection). Cell type and time point are not known. The sequencing input was PBMCs or a T cell subset sorted from them (not recorded which). This CDR3 reads CASSAIGSGNSPLHF. In nucleotides, the CDR3 is TGCGCCAGCAGCGCAATAGGGAGCGGTAATTCACCCCTCCACTTT. The full variable domain, rest sourced from reference TRBV5-1 and TRBJ1-6, is KAGVTQTPRYLIKTRGQQVTLSCSPISGHRSVSWYQQTPGQGLQFLFEYFSETQRNKGNFPGRFSGRQFSNSRSEMNVSTLELGDSALYLCASSAIGSGNSPLHFGNGTRLTVT.